These 17 T cell receptor beta chains originate from one sample sequenced in a study of T cells of healthy individuals. TCRdb fed the 5' RACE reads into MiXCR, producing one record per CDR3 protein. The profile shows about 96,000 distinct CDR3 sequences, 15% to 20% of them singletons. Receptors were obtained from a human donor in good health.

In this sample, this clonotype turned up a few times. The chain employs TRBV7-9 and TRBJ2-5; D is ambiguous. CDR1 is SEHNR, CDR2 FQNEAQ, per germline (reference sequence). There are 14 residues in the CDR3. Trimming shortened V by 5 bases and J by 4 bases, and 14 bases separated the two germline ends. Here the CDR3 DNA reads TGTGCCAGCAGCCCACCAAGCGTTGGAGAGACCCAGTACTTC. Its translation is CASSPPSVGETQYF.

Many counts were recorded for this clonotype. The chain combines TRBV7-3 with TRBJ2-1; D not resolved. Trimming stripped 2 bases from V and 5 bases from J, with 7 bases between. The CDR3 loop spans 13 amino acids. Germline V gene data show CDR1 as SGHTA and CDR2 as FQGTGA. The CDR3 coding sequence is TGTGCCAGCAGCTTATTTTTCAACAATGAGCAGTTCTTC. Translating it yields CASSLFFNNEQFF.

This clonotype was detected a few times. The CDR3 sequence is CASSADRDQQYF. Here the CDR3 DNA reads TGCGCCAGCAGCGCCGACAGGGATCAGCAGTACTTC. The chain has TRBV5-1 and TRBJ2-7, with 7 positions matching TRBD1. In germline, CDR1 is SGHRS, CDR2 YFSETQ. The CDR3 has 12 residues. The V gene end was trimmed by 4 bases and the J gene end by 8 bases; junction bases not matched to a gene: 6.

The chain has TRBV5-1 and TRBJ1-5, with D unclear. CDR3 length equals 14 residues. Germline CDR1 and CDR2: SGHRS and YFSETQ. Trimming stripped 3 bases from V and 0 bases from J, with 7 bases between. The CDR3 region is CASSYGNSNQPQHF. Here the CDR3 DNA reads TGCGCCAGCAGCTACGGGAATAGCAATCAGCCCCAGCATTTT.

Many counts were recorded for this clonotype. V gene TRBV2 combines with J gene TRBJ1-5, with D perhaps matching TRBD1 (5 bases). Trimming removed 0 bases at V and 6 bases at J, with 9 bases between. This CDR3 is 14 amino acids long. From germline, CDR1 is SNHLY and CDR2 FYNNEI. CDR3 region: CASSEAAGGQPQHF. CDR3 DNA sequence: TGTGCCAGCAGTGAAGCGGCCGGGGGTCAGCCCCAGCATTTT.

The rearrangement uses TRBV24-1 and TRBJ2-2, with 10 bases aligning to TRBD2. The CDR3 consists of 17 residues. The germline V gene has CDR1 KGHDR and CDR2 SFDVKD. With 5 bases clipped from V and 0 bases from J, the junction kept 5 bases outside the gene matches. The CDR3, as DNA: TGTGCCACCAGTGTCGCTAGCGGGGGCCCGAACACCGGGGAGCTGTTTTTT. It is translated as CATSVASGGPNTGELFF.

This rearrangement joins TRBV5-1 to TRBJ2-5, with D possibly matching TRBD1 (5 bases). The ends were cut back, 0 bases at V and 5 bases at J, with 8 bases in the middle. The CDR3 is made up of 13 amino acids. Germline V gene sequence: CDR1 SGHRS, CDR2 YFSETQ. CDR3 sequence (DNA): TGCGCCAGCAGCTTGGAGGCAGGGGAGACCCAGTACTTC. This encodes CASSLEAGETQYF.

This chain connects TRBV15 to TRBJ2-1, with 9 nucleotides matching TRBD2. The CDR3 covers 15 residues. Germline V CDR1 and CDR2: LNHNV, YYDKDF (reference sequence). V shed 0 bases and J 14 bases; nucleotides not matched to a gene: 11. The CDR3 DNA sequence: TGTGCCACCAGCAGAGATGGCGGGAGGGCCGAGAGGGAGTTCTTC. This sequence encodes CATSRDGGRAEREFF. Together with reference TRBV15 and TRBJ2-1, the CDR3 gives the full variable domain: DAMVIQNPRYQVTQFGKPVTLSCSQTLNHNVMYWYQQKSSQAPKLLFHYYDKDFNNEADTPDNFQSRRPNTSFCFLDIRSPGLGDTAMYLCATSRDGGRAEREFFGPGTRLTVL.

Concerning this clonotype: The DNA is omitted, as the CDR3 cannot be located on it reliably, and the CDR3 follows TCRdb's listing. The CDR3 here is CSARVAGGTEFF. V and J are TRBV20-1 and TRBJ2-1; the tabulated D call, TRBD2, remains unverified against the DNA. The V gene's germline CDR1 is DFQATT and CDR2 SNEGSKA (reference sequence). The CDR3 is 12 residues long, ends included.

This clonotype was seen many times. This sequence joins TRBV23-1 and TRBJ2-1, with a weak D call TRBD1 (6 bases). TRBV23-1 counts as an open reading frame of uncertain function. This CDR3 is built from 15 residues. V was cut by 1 base and J by 1 base, with 8 bases left in between. DNA of the CDR3: TGCGCCAGCAGTCAATTTGGGACATCCTACAATGAGCAGTTCTTC. Its translation: CASSQFGTSYNEQFF.

The chain links TRBV28 to TRBJ2-1; 10 positions match TRBD2. J was trimmed by 3 bases and V by 6 bases; bases with no gene match: 8. This CDR3 region has 16 residues. Per germline, CDR1 MDHEN and CDR2 SYDVKM. The CDR3 loop is CASSHSGGTIYNEQFF. In DNA, the CDR3 is TGTGCCAGCAGCCATAGCGGGGGGACTATCTACAATGAGCAGTTCTTC.

This clonotype was observed many times. The rearrangement uses TRBV5-1 and TRBJ1-4; tentatively, D is TRBD1 (5 bases). The V gene's germline CDR1 is SGHRS and CDR2 YFSETQ. CDR3 length: 14 amino acids. Trimming removed 3 bases from V and 10 bases from J, with 16 bases in between. The chain's CDR3 is CASSWTTGEGKLFF. The CDR3 DNA reads TGCGCCAGCAGCTGGACTACAGGAGAAGGAAAACTGTTTTTT. The full variable domain, rest sourced from reference TRBV5-1 and TRBJ1-4, is KAGVTQTPRYLIKTRGQQVTLSCSPISGHRSVSWYQQTPGQGLQFLFEYFSETQRNKGNFPGRFSGRQFSNSRSEMNVSTLELGDSALYLCASSWTTGEGKLFFGSGTQLSVL.

This clonotype has ten or more counts. The gene calls are TRBV4-1 and TRBJ2-1; TRBD2 aligns across 16 bases. V lost 3 bases and J lost 2; bases outside the gene matches: 7. CDR1 and CDR2 from the germline V gene are MGHRA and YSYEKL. CDR3 length: 19 residues. CDR3 sequence reads: CASSHPGLAGGPTYNEQFF. The CDR3 DNA is TGCGCCAGCAGCCACCCGGGACTAGCGGGAGGGCCAACCTACAATGAGCAGTTCTTC.

This clonotype was counted ten times or more. This chain connects TRBV28 to TRBJ1-3; D call uncertain. Trimming cost V 4 bases and J 0 bases, with 10 bases left between them. Germline lookup yields CDR1 MDHEN and CDR2 SYDVKM. There are 15 residues in the CDR3. CDR3 loop: CASSSQVSSGNTIYF. For the CDR3, the DNA is TGTGCCAGCAGTTCCCAGGTCAGCTCTGGAAACACCATATATTTT.

The genes are TRBV6-1 and TRBJ2-7, with D possibly being TRBD2 (6 bases). Germline CDR1 and CDR2: MNHNS and SASEGT. The V end lost 2 bases, the J end lost 4 bases, and 12 bases lay between the germline ends. This CDR3 has 14 residues. CDR3 sequence: CASSEPSGGYEQYF. The DNA for the CDR3 is TGTGCCAGCAGTGAACCGTCTGGAGGGTACGAGCAGTACTTC.

This rearrangement joins TRBV28 to TRBJ2-1; a weak D match, TRBD1 (6 bases). Trimming shortened V by 3 bases and J by 5 bases, and 8 bases separated the two germline ends. CDR3 length equals 13 residues. The germline V gene has CDR1 MDHEN and CDR2 SYDVKM. CDR3 sequence (DNA): TGTGCCAGCAGTTTTAACAGGGACAATGAGCAGTTCTTC. This gives the protein CASSFNRDNEQFF.

Details on this clonotype: A much larger clone lies one base from this, so it may be a read error. V and J are TRBV28 and TRBJ1-2; possibly TRBD1 for D (5 bases). The length of the CDR3 is 14 residues. Germline loops: CDR1 MDHEN, CDR2 SYDVKM. DNA of the CDR3: TGTGCCAGCAGTTTCCTAGGGGCGTATAATGGCTACGCCTTC. It is translated as CASSFLGAYNGYAF.